One sample yielded the 25 T cell receptor beta chains listed below, sequenced in a study of blood T cell repertoires in COVID-19 (TCRdb year 2020). The library came from the immunoSEQ multiplex PCR assay. Held by TCRdb, this immuneACCESS table contains in-frame sequences only and omits some clones. Under half of the omission traces to an unresolved V gene where checked; the cause of the rest is unknown. Counted in this sample were some 100,000 clones; 65% to 85% of them appeared once. Around 15% of the sample is held by the ten biggest clonotypes. The sequenced material came from peripheral blood. Every receptor here comes from a woman in her sixties or seventies with acute or convalescent COVID-19.

This clone was counted a single time. The chain employs TRBV5-4 and TRBJ1-1, with TRBD1 identical over 9 bases. This CDR3 region has 18 residues. The germline V gene has CDR1 SGHNT and CDR2 YYREEE (reference sequence). The trim removed 4 bases at V and 0 bases at J, leaving 13 bases unmatched. CDR3 protein: CASSLGTGMREVNTEAFF. CDR3 DNA: TGTGCCAGCAGCCTGGGGACAGGGATGCGTGAGGTGAACACTGAAGCTTTCTTT.

This clone came up once. The chain couples TRBV18 to TRBJ1-3, with D perhaps TRBD1 (5 bases). Germline V gives CDR1 KGHSH, CDR2 LQKENI. Trimming cost V 0 bases and J 1 base, with 22 bases left between them. This CDR3 has 20 amino acids. The chain's CDR3 is CASSPPFVSQGFLSGNTIYF. As DNA, the CDR3 is TGTGCCAGCTCACCACCTTTCGTCTCCCAGGGATTCTTGTCTGGAAACACCATATATTTT.

This clone occurred once. The chain joins TRBV6-5 to TRBJ2-7; 9 bases are a match to TRBD1. In germline, CDR1 is MNHEY, CDR2 SVGAGI. The CDR3 is 14 residues long. V lost 5 bases to trimming and J lost 6 bases; unmatched junction nucleotides: 8. For the CDR3, the DNA is TGTGCCAGCAGTCCCGGGACAGGGAGGCCCGAGCAGTACTTC. Residues: CASSPGTGRPEQYF.

The CDR3 bases are TGTGCCAGCAGCCAAGCCGGACTAGCGGGGGGTCAAGATACGCAGTATTTT. Protein: CASSQAGLAGGQDTQYF. The V call is TRBV3-1 (or the pseudogene TRBV3-2), the J call TRBJ2-3, with 14 positions matching TRBD2. CDR3 length equals 17 residues. V trimming: 1 base; J trimming: 5 bases; junction bases outside the gene matches: 5. CDR1 and CDR2 (germline): LGHDT, YNNKEL (reference sequence).

V gene TRBV6-5 combines with J gene TRBJ1-3; no reliable D call. The CDR3 extends over 12 amino acids. Germline V gene lookup returns CDR1 MNHEY and CDR2 SVGAGI. Trimming removed 7 bases from V and 4 bases from J, with 8 bases in between. The CDR3 sequence is CASTLAGNTIYF. CDR3 nucleotides: TGTGCCAGCACCCTGGCCGGAAACACCATATATTTT.

J is TRBJ1-5 and V is TRBV6-6, with D possibly being TRBD1 (5 bases). Germline V gene sequence: CDR1 MNHNY, CDR2 SVGAGI (reference sequence). There are 16 residues in the CDR3. V was shortened by 0 bases and J by 1 base, with 10 bases between the two germline ends. Written as DNA, the CDR3 is TGTGCCAGCAGTTACTCGCACAGGTTAAGCAATCAGCCCCAGCATTTT. This gives the protein CASSYSHRLSNQPQHF.

With regard to this clone: A single base separates this from a much larger clone, so it may be a read error. Other nucleotide sequences in the sample specify the same CDR3. The CDR3 protein is CASSFFDTQYF. The CDR3 DNA reads as TGTGCCAGCAGTTTCTTCGATACACAGTATTTT. The genes are TRBV27 and TRBJ2-3; D unresolved. Germline lookup yields CDR1 MNHEY and CDR2 SMNVEV (reference sequence). This CDR3 is 11 amino acids long.

The chain combines TRBV18 with TRBJ1-3, with a tentative D call TRBD1 (5 bases). The CDR3 contains 14 residues. In germline, CDR1 is KGHSH, CDR2 LQKENI. Deletions cut 2 bases from V and 4 bases from J, with 9 bases between. In nucleotides, the CDR3 is TGTGCCAGCTCACCAGGGGCTCCCGGAAACACCATATATTTT. Encoded protein: CASSPGAPGNTIYF.

The chain carries TRBV19 and TRBJ2-7; 12 nucleotides match TRBD1. The CDR3 totals 15 residues. Losses at the gene ends were 4 bases for V and 4 bases for J; bases not matched to a gene: 5. Germline V CDR1 and CDR2: LNHDA, SQIVND (reference sequence). Here the CDR3 DNA reads TGTGCCAGTAGTACCGGGACAGGGGGCAGTTACGAGCAGTACTTC. Amino acids: CASSTGTGGSYEQYF.

The chain is built from TRBV28 and TRBJ1-5; 7 positions agree with TRBD1. CDR3 length: 13 residues. Germline V lookup: CDR1 MDHEN, CDR2 SYDVKM. The J segment lost 6 bases and the V segment lost 6 bases, leaving 5 bases of the junction unmatched. CDR3 sequence: CASRSGGVQPQHF. The CDR3 DNA sequence: TGTGCCAGCAGATCAGGGGGAGTTCAGCCCCAGCATTTT.

The V and J genes are TRBV7-3 and TRBJ2-3; 8 positions match TRBD2. In germline, CDR1 is SGHTA, CDR2 FQGTGA. The trim removed 6 bases at V and 3 bases at J, leaving 8 bases unmatched. The CDR3 covers 15 residues. The CDR3 DNA follows: TGTGCCAGCAGTATTGCGCCTAGCGGGACAGATACGCAGTATTTT. This encodes CASSIAPSGTDTQYF.

The V gene is TRBV11-3, the J gene TRBJ2-1; D gene unclear. This CDR3 is built from 15 residues. Trimming shortened V by 1 base and J by 1 base, and 8 bases separated the two germline ends. Germline values: CDR1 SGHNT, CDR2 YENEEA. This CDR3 reads CASSLVSGSYNEQFF. DNA of the CDR3: TGTGCCAGCAGCTTAGTTTCAGGATCCTACAATGAGCAGTTCTTC.

This chain uses TRBV6-1 with TRBJ1-1, with D uncertain. V shed 0 bases and J shed 3 bases, with 14 bases lying between them. The CDR3 consists of 16 residues. The germline V gene has CDR1 MNHNS and CDR2 SASEGT. The CDR3, as DNA: TGTGCCAGCAGTGAAGCGGCCAGGTGGTTGTACACTGAAGCTTTCTTT. It encodes CASSEAARWLYTEAFF.

DNA for the CDR3: TGTGCCACCAGTGAGAGCGGGGGGGCCGTTTTTCGGATTGGGGACGGGCCAACCTACGAGCAGTACTTC. This gives the protein CATSESGGAVFRIGDGPTYEQYF. The chain uses TRBV24-1 and TRBJ2-7, with 10 bases matching TRBD2. V shed 4 bases, J shed 2 bases, and the junction held 28 bases outside the gene matches. Germline V CDR1 and CDR2: KGHDR, SFDVKD. The length of the CDR3 is 23 residues.

The chain uses TRBV9 and TRBJ2-3, with 14 bases lining up with TRBD2. Germline V lookup: CDR1 SGDLS, CDR2 YYNGEE. The V gene end was trimmed by 2 bases and the J gene end by 5 bases; junction bases not matched to a gene: 13. The CDR3 has 19 amino acids. Here the CDR3 DNA reads TGTGCCAGCAGCGTGACTAGCGGGGGGGCTGGAAGGGTTGTAGATACGCAGTATTTT. This encodes CASSVTSGGAGRVVDTQYF.

The chain combines TRBV6-5 with TRBJ2-2, with unresolved D. V shed 5 bases and J shed 7 bases, with 14 bases lying between them. Germline loops: CDR1 MNHEY, CDR2 SVGAGI. The CDR3 sequence is 14 residues long. The CDR3, as DNA: TGTGCCAGCAGTCCCTCCCAGGTGGGCGGGGAGCTGTTTTTT. It specifies CASSPSQVGGELFF.

This chain connects TRBV28 to TRBJ1-5; D might be TRBD1 (6 bases). V was trimmed by 6 bases and J by 4 bases, leaving 13 bases between them. This CDR3 contains 14 residues. CDR1 and CDR2 from the germline V gene are MDHEN and SYDVKM. CDR3 loop: CASRPAGVNQPQHF. The CDR3, as DNA: TGTGCCAGCAGACCGGCAGGGGTAAATCAGCCCCAGCATTTT.

This chain joins TRBV27 and TRBJ2-7, with 12 bases that match TRBD2. The CDR3 consists of 17 residues. Trimming at V came to 6 bases and at J to 2 bases, leaving 11 bases not matched to a gene. Germline V gene data show CDR1 as MNHEY and CDR2 as SMNVEV (reference sequence). The CDR3: CASRPSGTSGFAYEQYF. In DNA, the CDR3 is TGTGCCAGCAGACCCTCGGGGACTAGCGGGTTTGCCTACGAGCAGTACTTC.

The V gene is TRBV2, the J gene TRBJ2-2, with D tentatively TRBD2 (6 bases). Germline CDR1 SNHLY, CDR2 FYNNEI. The CDR3 sequence is 14 residues long. The V end was cut by 7 bases, the J end by 4 bases, with 13 bases between. Written as DNA, the CDR3 is TGTGCCAGCACCGTTAGGGGAGGCACCGGGGAGCTGTTTTTT. It encodes CASTVRGGTGELFF.

The V call is TRBV20-1, the J call TRBJ1-4; 8 bases line up with TRBD1. Germline assignment: CDR1 DFQATT and CDR2 SNEGSKA (reference sequence). J was trimmed by 7 bases and V by 3 bases; bases with no gene match: 10. The CDR3 sequence is 15 residues long. The CDR3 sequence: CSASHRQGMGEKLFF. Written as DNA, the CDR3 is TGCAGTGCTAGTCACCGACAGGGGATGGGTGAAAAACTGTTTTTT.

V gene TRBV18 combines with J gene TRBJ1-1, with 7 bases matching TRBD1. After removal of 4 bases from V and 3 bases from J, the junction contained 8 bases not matched to a gene. CDR3 size: 15 residues. CDR1 KGHSH and CDR2 LQKENI come from the germline V gene. The CDR3 loop is CASSQRQGGDTEAFF. CDR3 DNA sequence: TGTGCCAGCTCACAAAGACAGGGAGGTGACACTGAAGCTTTCTTT.

The CDR3 region has the DNA TGTGCCTGGAGTTTTATGACAGGGGTGACAGAGCAGTACTTC. Protein: CAWSFMTGVTEQYF. The chain combines TRBV30 with TRBJ2-7, with 8 bases fitting TRBD1. The V gene's germline CDR1 is GTSNPN and CDR2 SVGIG (reference sequence). CDR3 length: 14 residues. V lost 2 bases, J lost 7 bases, and 10 bases stayed unmatched.

This chain joins TRBV7-8 and TRBJ1-6; possible D gene TRBD1, 6 bases. CDR1 is SGHVS, CDR2 FQNEAQ, per germline. The V and J ends lost 4 bases and 1 base respectively, with 11 bases between them. CDR3 length: 16 amino acids. The CDR3 reads CASSSQGGSYNSPLHF. The CDR3 DNA follows: TGTGCCAGCAGCTCCCAAGGGGGTTCCTATAATTCACCCCTCCACTTT.

This chain connects TRBV24-1 to TRBJ2-1, with TRBD1 identical over 12 bases. Germline CDR1 is KGHDR and CDR2 is SFDVKD. V was pared by 4 bases and J by 1 base, with 4 bases of the junction left unmatched. This CDR3 has 17 amino acids. The CDR3 region is CATSDPGQGASYNEQFF. For the CDR3, the DNA is TGTGCCACCAGTGACCCGGGACAGGGGGCATCCTACAATGAGCAGTTCTTC.

This clone was seen only once. This chain links TRBV19 with TRBJ1-5; D is undetermined. The germline CDR1 and CDR2 sequences are LNHDA and SQIVND (reference sequence). This CDR3 is built from 12 residues. Trimming took 5 bases from V and 7 from J, leaving 9 bases between them. The CDR3 sequence: CASSPSVQPQHF. CDR3 DNA sequence: TGTGCCAGTAGTCCCTCGGTGCAGCCCCAGCATTTT.